The 22 T cell receptor beta chains below come from one sample, sequenced in a study of blood T cell repertoires in COVID-19. The repertoire was sequenced with immunoSEQ multiplex PCR; TCRdb's copy has only in-frame clones and lacks some. The table lists about 120,000 clones, 75% to 90% of them singletons, with 25% to 30% in the top ten. Sequences were obtained from peripheral blood. The receptor set was obtained from a woman aged 70 to 79 with acute or convalescent COVID-19.

This clone has more than one count but fewer than ten. The chain joins TRBV30 to TRBJ2-2; tentatively, D is TRBD2 (6 bases). CDR1 and CDR2 (germline): GTSNPN, SVGIG (reference sequence). This CDR3 is built from 16 residues. With 0 bases removed from V and 4 bases from J, the gap between germline ends came to 15 bases. The DNA of the CDR3 is TGTGCCTGGAGTGTAGCCCCGGGGGTGATCACCGGGGAGCTGTTTTTT. As protein: CAWSVAPGVITGELFF. The full variable domain, in which reference TRBV30 and TRBJ2-2 provide the parts outside the CDR3, is SQTIHQWPATLVQPVGSPLSLECTVEGTSNPNLYWYRQAAGRGLQLLFYSVGIGQISSEVPQNLSASRPQDRQFILSSKKLLLSDSGFYLCAWSVAPGVITGELFFGEGSRLTVL.

The chain carries TRBV13 and TRBJ2-7, with 11 positions matching TRBD1. The CDR3 is 15 residues long. CDR1 PRHDT and CDR2 FYEKMQ come from the germline V gene (reference sequence). V dropped 5 bases and J dropped 2; count of bases not matched to a gene: 5. The CDR3 here is CASSDGTGGTYEQYF. The CDR3 nucleotides read TGTGCCAGCAGCGACGGGACAGGGGGGACCTACGAGCAGTACTTC.

This clone has just a few counts. The rearrangement joins TRBV24-1 to TRBJ1-5, with 8 bases identical to TRBD1. The junction had 8 bases not matched to a gene; V was cut back by 4 bases and J by 7 bases. This CDR3 is built from 15 residues. Germline values: CDR1 KGHDR, CDR2 SFDVKD. The CDR3 nucleotides read TGTGCCACCAGTGAGTCCGGGACAGGTGGGCAGCCCCAGCATTTT. This codes for CATSESGTGGQPQHF.

The gene calls are TRBV27 and TRBJ2-1, with D possibly being TRBD1 (5 bases). The CDR3 length is 17 residues. Deletions cut 5 bases from V and 3 bases from J, with 20 bases between. The germline V gene has CDR1 MNHEY and CDR2 SMNVEV (reference sequence). In DNA, the CDR3 is TGTGCCAGCAGTCTACACTCGGGTTTTCAGGGCTACAATGAGCAGTTCTTC. Translated: CASSLHSGFQGYNEQFF.

The rearrangement joins TRBV3-1 (or the pseudogene TRBV3-2) to TRBJ1-3, with 7 bases aligning to TRBD1. Germline values: CDR1 LGHDT, CDR2 YNNKEL (reference sequence). J gave up 3 bases and V 4 bases, and 12 bases lay outside the gene matches. CDR3 length: 17 residues. The CDR3 is CASSRAGTVPRGNTIYF. For the CDR3, the DNA is TGTGCCAGCAGCCGAGCCGGGACAGTCCCCCGTGGAAACACCATATATTTT.

The V call is TRBV2, the J call TRBJ1-2; 7 bases map to TRBD1. The CDR3 is 13 amino acids. J gave up 2 bases and V 4 bases, and 1 base lay outside the gene matches. CDR1 and CDR2 (germline): SNHLY, FYNNEI. The chain's CDR3 is CASSGDSNYGYTF. The DNA for the CDR3 is TGTGCCAGCAGTGGGGACAGCAACTATGGCTACACCTTC. The full variable domain, its missing parts supplied by reference TRBV2 and TRBJ1-2, is EPEVTQTPSHQVTQMGQEVILRCVPISNHLYFYWYRQILGQKVEFLVSFYNNEISEKSEIFDDQFSVERPDGSNFTLKIRSTKLEDSAMYFCASSGDSNYGYTFGSGTRLTVV.

The rearrangement uses TRBV3-1 (or the pseudogene TRBV3-2) and TRBJ1-3; no definite D call. Germline V gives CDR1 LGHDT, CDR2 YNNKEL (reference sequence). The CDR3 covers 17 residues. V lost 1 base and J 0 bases, leaving 13 bases between the germline ends. CDR3 sequence (DNA): TGTGCCAGCAGCCAAGGTCAGGATGTTCTCTCTGGAAACACCATATATTTT. Encoded protein: CASSQGQDVLSGNTIYF.

The chain carries TRBV27 and TRBJ1-1; 9 bases match TRBD1. J gave up 6 bases and V 4 bases, and 15 bases lay outside the gene matches. CDR1 MNHEY and CDR2 SMNVEV come from the germline V gene (reference sequence). This CDR3 contains 17 residues. The CDR3 reads CASSSLRPPTGGSEAFF. CDR3 sequence (DNA): TGTGCCAGCAGTTCTCTCCGCCCCCCGACAGGGGGATCTGAAGCTTTCTTT.

The rearrangement joins TRBV9 to TRBJ1-2; TRBD1 is a possible D gene (5 bases). V lost 0 bases, J lost 4 bases, and 13 bases lay in between. Germline-derived CDR1 and CDR2 are SGDLS and YYNGEE. CDR3 length: 15 residues. In DNA form, the CDR3 reads TGTGCCAGCAGCGTAGAACCCAGCAGGGCCTATGGCTACACCTTC. Translation gives CASSVEPSRAYGYTF. The full variable domain, in which reference TRBV9 and TRBJ1-2 provide the parts outside the CDR3, is DSGVTQTPKHLITATGQRVTLRCSPRSGDLSVYWYQQSLDQGLQFLIQYYNGEERAKGNILERFSAQQFPDLHSELNLSSLELGDSALYFCASSVEPSRAYGYTFGSGTRLTVV.

The chain has TRBV19 and TRBJ1-5, with no clear D. The V gene lost 8 bases and the J gene lost 1 base, with 12 bases spanning the gap. The CDR3 is 14 amino acids. CDR1 is LNHDA and CDR2 is SQIVND in the germline V gene (reference sequence). The CDR3 sequence: CASQKPISNQPQHF. The CDR3 region has the DNA TGTGCCAGTCAGAAACCCATAAGCAATCAGCCCCAGCATTTT.

V gene TRBV28 combines with J gene TRBJ1-3; TRBD1 aligns across 8 bases. CDR1 and CDR2 (germline): MDHEN, SYDVKM. After removal of 4 bases from V and 2 bases from J, the junction contained 10 bases not matched to a gene. The CDR3 consists of 17 residues. CDR3 bases: TGTGCCAGCAGTTCGCTACAGGGGGGTATAGCTGGAAACACCATATATTTT. Its translation is CASSSLQGGIAGNTIYF.

CDR3 sequence reads: CASSRDRADTQYF. CDR3 DNA: TGTGCCAGCAGCAGGGACAGGGCAGATACGCAGTATTTT. This sequence joins TRBV21-1 and TRBJ2-3; TRBD1, the table's D call, was not compared with the DNA. TRBV21-1 is noted as a pseudogene. The CDR3 has 13 residues.

The chain combines TRBV5-1 with TRBJ2-2; TRBD2 agrees at 7 bases. CDR3 size: 14 residues. Germline CDR1 reads SGHRS; CDR2 reads YFSETQ. The junction had 5 bases not matched to a gene; V was cut back by 2 bases and J by 7 bases. DNA for the CDR3: TGCGCCAGCAGCTTACGGACTAGTCGCGGGGAGCTGTTTTTT. As protein: CASSLRTSRGELFF.

The rearrangement links TRBV2 to TRBJ2-5; 13 bases line up with TRBD2. J was trimmed by 5 bases and V by 8 bases; bases with no gene match: 8. The CDR3 has 15 amino acids. CDR1 and CDR2 (germline): SNHLY, FYNNEI. Written as DNA, the CDR3 is TGTGCCAGCGGAAAAGGACTAGCGGGGGCGGAGACCCAGTACTTC. This sequence encodes CASGKGLAGAETQYF.

The rearrangement uses TRBV6-1 and TRBJ2-1, with a tentative D call TRBD1 (6 bases). The CDR3 is made up of 16 amino acids. The germline V gene encodes CDR1 MNHNS and CDR2 SASEGT. The V end lost 3 bases, the J end lost 0 bases, and 12 bases lay between the germline ends. The CDR3 sequence is CASSETTGSSYNEQFF. Written as DNA, the CDR3 is TGTGCCAGCAGTGAGACGACAGGTAGCTCCTACAATGAGCAGTTCTTC.

This sequence joins TRBV4-1 and TRBJ1-6, with no clear D. Trimming shortened V by 0 bases and J by 10 bases, and 19 bases separated the two germline ends. Germline V gene lookup returns CDR1 MGHRA and CDR2 YSYEKL. The CDR3 length is 17 residues. The CDR3 DNA is TGCGCCAGCAGCCAAGATCTCCCCGAATCCCGGGGATCACCCCTCCACTTT. Translated: CASSQDLPESRGSPLHF.

The gene calls are TRBV3-1 (or the pseudogene TRBV3-2) and TRBJ1-6; D is possibly TRBD1 (5 bases). There are 18 residues in the CDR3. CDR1 LGHDT and CDR2 YNNKEL come from the germline V gene (reference sequence). Deletions cut 7 bases from V and 5 bases from J, with 24 bases between. CDR3 bases: TGTGCCAGCACGCTACAAATTTACCAGGGATGGGATAATTCACCCCTCCACTTT. Its protein is CASTLQIYQGWDNSPLHF.

The chain employs TRBV3-1 (or the pseudogene TRBV3-2) and TRBJ1-2; 8 bases are shared with TRBD1. The CDR3 is made up of 16 amino acids. V lost 2 bases and J lost 1; bases outside the gene matches: 6. Germline CDR1 and CDR2: LGHDT and YNNKEL (reference sequence). The CDR3, as DNA: TGTGCCAGCAGCCAACGAAGCGGACAGGGTAACTATGGCTACACCTTC. Residues: CASSQRSGQGNYGYTF.

CDR3 nucleotide sequence: TGTGCCAGCAGCCAACCGACTAGCGGGGGCCACAATGAGCAGTTCTTC. This sequence encodes CASSQPTSGGHNEQFF. The gene calls are TRBV3-1 (or the pseudogene TRBV3-2) and TRBJ2-1; 12 bases match TRBD2. The V gene's germline CDR1 is LGHDT and CDR2 YNNKEL (reference sequence). With V trimmed by 2 bases and J by 5 bases, 4 bases remained unmatched. The CDR3 contains 16 residues.

The V gene is TRBV11-3, the J gene TRBJ2-5; TRBD2 might be the D (5 bases). CDR1 and CDR2 from the germline V gene are SGHNT and YENEEA. Trimming removed 3 bases from V and 2 bases from J, with 10 bases in between. The CDR3 has 14 residues. The CDR3 protein is CASSFKRIQETQYF. The CDR3 DNA follows: TGTGCCAGCAGCTTCAAGCGGATTCAAGAGACCCAGTACTTC.

About this clone: Different DNA sequences within this sample yield the same CDR3. The chain combines TRBV14 with TRBJ2-3; no firm D call. The CDR3 runs to 14 residues. Looked up from germline, CDR1 is SGHDN and CDR2 is FVKESK. V dropped 1 base and J dropped 4 bases, with 9 bases sitting between them. Here the CDR3 reads CASSQALAADTQYF. The CDR3 DNA sequence: TGTGCCAGCAGCCAAGCCTTGGCAGCAGATACGCAGTATTTT.

V is TRBV18 and J is TRBJ2-3; 16 bases are shared with TRBD2. Germline V CDR1 and CDR2: KGHSH, LQKENI. The V and J ends lost 2 bases and 4 bases, in that order; junction bases with no gene match: 9. The CDR3 contains 19 residues. The CDR3 DNA reads TGTGCCAGCTCACCAACGGGACTAGCGGGGGGGCCGCTCGCAGATACGCAGTATTTT. Protein: CASSPTGLAGGPLADTQYF.